This TCR beta chain appears in the sequencing data of a study of shared clonotypes between healthy human individuals (dated by TCRdb to between 2020 and 2021). Study-wide context: Two women and a few men aged 18 to 49 years were included in the cohort. For each donor, CD4 naive and CD4 memory were each given three plates, CD8 naive was given two plates, and CD8 memory was given one plate. The study deeply sequenced blood TCR repertoires of five healthy adults to estimate repertoire size and the extent of clonotype sharing between individuals. Libraries were prepared and TCR repertoires were sequenced by different laboratories using diverse techniques, in order to increase sequencing depth and limit assay-specific biases. Between about 0.85 and 9.5 billion PBMCs per donor were obtained by leukapheresis. The full study reports these points: Based on pairwise subsampling, the degree of clonotype sharing among donors was expected to be affected by sequencing depth. Incomplete sequencing was indicated by rarefaction of sorted-subset datasets, despite the large sequencing depth. Estimated clonotype richness was generally larger for naive than for memory subsets. Clonotypes shared by all four sorted-subset donors showed higher generation probabilities than non-shared clonotypes. Sharing across a few donors was observed for 4.5% to 6.5% of naive CD4, about 3.2% of naive CD8, 2% to 2.5% of memory CD4, and roughly 0.4% of memory CD8 clonotypes. Because the study included only a small number of donors, the genetic and exposure-history diversity represented was limited. Only blood was sampled, and tissue TCR repertoires likely differ from those in blood.

TCR CDR3 regions were amplified from genomic DNA by multiplex PCR using the deep immunoSEQ assay. Genomic DNA extracted from each cell subset was distributed evenly over all wells of several immunoSEQ 96-well plates, and each plate served as one replicate. For sorted subsets, each replicate PCR was loaded with roughly 0.2 ug genomic DNA, equivalent to 30,000 to 35,000 T cell genomes. The purified libraries were quantified using a Qubit 3.0 fluorometer, sized with a Bioanalyzer 2100, and then quantified again using the KAPA Library Quantification kit. A separate single-read 150-cycle Illumina NextSeq 550 flow cell was used to sequence each immunoSEQ 96-well plate. In the original analysis: Because only junctional sequences without quality scores were contained in the immunoSEQ output, filtering matching that applied to full-length reads could not be performed. Sequences were annotated with PyIR, a Python wrapper for IgBLAST v1.9, using IMGT germline references to assign V/J genes and CDR3. Any read was removed if the V/J assignment was weak (E-value above 1e-6), the CDR3 was missing, or the read contained stop codons, out-of-frame junctions, or ambiguous translated residues. V3J clonotypes were defined by identical inferred V gene, J gene, and CDR3 amino acid sequence. To compute the percentage overlap between repertoires, the number of shared unique clonotypes was divided by the size of the smaller repertoire. Three approaches were used to assess repertoire richness: RTK rarefaction, the Chao1 estimator, and Recon v2.1 estimates of unobserved clonotypes. Generation probabilities for all TCRbeta clonotypes obtained by the gDNA method from a few donors were computed using OLGA. Here the immuneACCESS table is served through TCRdb, limited to in-frame sequences with V and J called. Missing clones are a known gap in these copies; in checked studies unresolved V genes cover under half, and the rest lacks a known reason. V, J and clone size are those of that table, while D and trimming were read from the DNA. The sample contains over 700,000 clones, 72% of them found a single time. The biggest ten clones account for approximately 2% of the sample.

The CDR3, cysteine through phenylalanine, is 12 amino acids long. The sequence is cut down to CDR3 DNA, 36 bases in frame from base 1. V is shortened by 1 base, J by 9 bases, and the region joining them spans 7 bases. CDR1 and CDR2 are read off the germline V gene as SGHTA and FQGNSA. Healthy HIV-negative adults with no recently reported acute infections or vaccinations were included as donors. Every donor was a Caucasian adult living in Nashville, Tennessee, USA. Magnetic negative selection was used to enrich CD4+ T cells, after which naive cells were positively selected on CD45RA and the negative fraction became the memory subset. Blood was collected by leukapheresis, and PBMCs were isolated by Ficoll-Histopaque density gradient centrifugation and then cryopreserved in liquid nitrogen vapor phase. Analytical flow cytometry was used to check the purity and quantity of each magnetically sorted T cell population. Genomic DNA was isolated from every sorted fraction and measured by UV absorbance on a Nanodrop 2000c.

In regard to this clone: The clone's antigen remains unknown. The record has no base qualities; no much larger clone is one base away.

Sequencing used memory CD4+ T cells sorted from blood. What this sample's cell subset or site label stands for: CD45RA-negative fraction. The chain is assembled from TRBV7-2 and TRBJ2-1; the D assignment is uncertain and may be TRBD1 or TRBD2, with 5 bases supporting each. This clonotype was obtained from a woman in her 30s in good health. DNA sequence: TGTGCCAGCAGCTTAGATGGGGGTGAGCAGTTCTTC. Translated, it reads CASSLDGGEQFF.